This TCR beta chain was recovered during a study of T cell repertoires in ileal Crohn's disease. Study-level points and caveats: Active smokers at surgery had more clonal expansions than non-smokers. Every patient over 26.8% clonality showed endoscopic recurrence. Compared with CD4 T cells, sorted CD8 cells carried more expanded clones.

TCRdb's copy holds only in-frame clones and misses some; the assay was immunoSEQ multiplex PCR. The sample consists of about 16,000 clones, roughly 70% of them appearing once. Looked up from germline, CDR1 is GTSNPN and CDR2 is SVGIG (reference sequence). J lost 6 bases, V lost 5 bases, and 8 bases had no gene match. The CDR3 covers 14 residues. Included were adult ileal or ileocolonic Crohn's patients indicated for ileocolonic resection. This clone was recorded a few times. Its specificity is unknown. This clonotype originated in an adult with Crohn's disease. The chain recombines TRBV30 with TRBJ2-1, with 9 bases matching TRBD2. The source material was ileal tissue. The CDR3 nucleotides read TGTGCCTGGGGCCCTGGGACTAGCATCAATGAGCAGTTCTTC. This encodes CAWGPGTSINEQFF.